This T cell receptor (beta chain) was sequenced for a study of T cell changes during pregnancy in multiple sclerosis. Germline V CDR1 and CDR2: LNHNV, YYDKDF (reference sequence). J was trimmed by 2 bases and V by 1 base; bases with no gene match: 1. This CDR3 contains 14 residues. Here immunoSEQ multiplex PCR was the method, and the copy in TCRdb shows in-frame clones only, minus some. The table has 30,000 to 40,000 clones, about 92% seen once. The chain combines TRBV15 with TRBJ1-1; 7 bases line up with TRBD1. This TCR came from a female donor with multiple sclerosis, enrolled in a pregnancy study. Sequenced material: CD8+ T cells from peripheral blood mononuclear cells, taken in the third trimester of pregnancy. The CDR3 sequence: CATSRGQGNTEAFF. The CDR3 DNA is TGTGCCACCAGCAGAGGACAGGGAAACACTGAAGCTTTCTTT.